Listed below are T cell receptor beta chains from one sample, sequenced in a study of CD8+ T cells in alopecia areata. Method: immunoSEQ multiplex PCR; TCRdb's copy keeps in-frame clones and lacks some. The table shows more than 95,000 clones, with roughly 68% occurring only once. The sequenced material came from CD4+ T cells sorted from blood. The receptor source for this set is a human donor in good health. CDR3s include the opening cysteine and the closing phenylalanine or tryptophan. The order of the fields is V gene, D gene, clone size, J gene, CDR3 DNA, CDR3 protein. The D gene is left open where the match is weak. Where a row states a size, it is once, few, many or the class of an expanded clone; other rows omit it.

>TRBV20-1|NA|NA|TRBJ2-7
TGCAGTGCTGGAGGGAGATACGAGCAGTACTTC
CSAGGRYEQYF
>TRBV29-1|NA|NA|TRBJ2-3
TGCAGCTTCAACGGTGGGCCCGTCCCGGCAGATACGCAGTATTTT
CSFNGGPVPADTQYF
>TRBV12-5|TRBD2|NA|TRBJ2-5
TGTGCTAGTGGTCTCGGACTAGCGGGGGGCCAAGAGACCCAGTACTTC
CASGLGLAGGQETQYF
>TRBV5-1|NA|once|TRBJ2-5
TGCGCCAGCAGCCAGGAGGACAGCGTAGAGACCCAGTACTTC
CASSQEDSVETQYF
>TRBV11-2|NA|NA|TRBJ2-7
TGTGCCAGCAGCCCCTCCTACGAGCAGTACTTC
CASSPSYEQYF
>TRBV4-1|NA|NA|TRBJ2-7
TGCGCCAGCAGCCTAACGACAGGCCATACCTACGAGCAGTACTTC
CASSLTTGHTYEQYF
>TRBV2|NA|NA|TRBJ2-2
TGTGCCAGCACCCTGGGGATGGGGACCGGGGAGCTGTTTTTT
CASTLGMGTGELFF
>TRBV29-1|NA|NA|TRBJ1-1
TGCAGCGTTTGGGGGCTGACGGGCCGGAGCACTGAAGCTTTCTTT
CSVWGLTGRSTEAFF
>TRBV29-1|NA|NA|TRBJ1-2
TGCAGCGTTAACCCCCAGCAGACTAACTATGGCTACACCTTC
CSVNPQQTNYGYTF
>TRBV30|TRBD2|NA|TRBJ2-5
TGTGCCTGGAGTCGGGGGGGATTCCAAGAGACCCAGTACTTC
CAWSRGGFQETQYF
>TRBV5-1|NA|few|TRBJ2-3
TGCGCCAGCAGCTTGTGGGCAGATACGCAGTATTTT
CASSLWADTQYF
>TRBV5-1|TRBD1|NA|TRBJ2-7
TGCGCCAGCAGCTTGGATAGGGACAGGGCATTGTACGAGCAGTACTTC
CASSLDRDRALYEQYF
>TRBV30|NA|NA|TRBJ1-1
TGTGCCTGGAGTGTACTGGGGACCCCAGCTTTCTTT
CAWSVLGTPAFF
>TRBV11-2|TRBD2|NA|TRBJ2-3
TGTGCCAGCAGCCCGTGGAAGCGGGGGGGATTTATAGATACGCAGTATTTT
CASSPWKRGGFIDTQYF
>TRBV29-1|TRBD1|few|TRBJ1-2
TGCAGCGTTGTAGGGACAGGCTATGGCTACACCTTC
CSVVGTGYGYTF
>TRBV6-5|TRBD1|NA|TRBJ1-2
TGTGCCAGCAGTTACGGAACGGGACAGGGAAACTATGGCTACACCTTC
CASSYGTGQGNYGYTF
>TRBV25-1|TRBD2|NA|TRBJ2-1
TGTGCCAGCAGTACCCCGGACGGGGGGGATTCCTACAATGAGCAGTTCTTC
CASSTPDGGDSYNEQFF
>TRBV25-1|NA|few|TRBJ2-7
TGTGCCAGCAGTGGGACAGTCCTCTCCTACGAGCAGTACTTC
CASSGTVLSYEQYF
>TRBV30|TRBD1|NA|TRBJ1-5
TGTGCCTGGAGTACAGGGGGCAATCAGCCCCAGCATTTT
CAWSTGGNQPQHF
>TRBV19|TRBD1|NA|TRBJ1-1
TGTGCCAGTAACCGGGGGACAGGGGATTCTGCTTTCTTT
CASNRGTGDSAFF
>TRBV5-4|NA|few|TRBJ2-6
TGTGCCAGCAGCTTATCGGGGCCCCTCTCTGGGGCCAACGTCCTGACTTTC
CASSLSGPLSGANVLTF
>TRBV29-1|NA|once|TRBJ1-1
TGCAGCGTCGCTATGGCGCCCACAACTGAAGCTTTCTTT
CSVAMAPTTEAFF
>TRBV5-1|NA|NA|TRBJ1-6
TGCGCCAGCAGCTCCAGGGGCTCGGATTCACCCCTCCACTTT
CASSSRGSDSPLHF
>TRBV6-5|TRBD1|NA|TRBJ1-1
TGTGCCAGCAGTCCTGCAGGGGGGAACACTGAAGCTTTCTTT
CASSPAGGNTEAFF
>TRBV10-2|NA|NA|TRBJ2-1
TGCGCCTGCCTCGGCGGGCGGAGCTACAATGAGCAGTTCTTC
CACLGGRSYNEQFF
>TRBV7-9|NA|NA|TRBJ1-4
TGTGCCAGCACCAACCGAGGTGAAAAACTGTTTTTT
CASTNRGEKLFF